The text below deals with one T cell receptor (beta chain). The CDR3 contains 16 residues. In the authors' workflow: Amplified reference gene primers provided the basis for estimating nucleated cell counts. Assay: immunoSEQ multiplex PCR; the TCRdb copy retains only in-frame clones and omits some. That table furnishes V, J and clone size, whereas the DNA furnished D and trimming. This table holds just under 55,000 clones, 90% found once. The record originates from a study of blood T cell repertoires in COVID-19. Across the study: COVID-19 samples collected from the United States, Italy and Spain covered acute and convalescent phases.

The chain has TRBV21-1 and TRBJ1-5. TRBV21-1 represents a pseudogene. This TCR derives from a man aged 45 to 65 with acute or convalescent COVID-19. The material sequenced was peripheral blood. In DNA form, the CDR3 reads TGTGCCAGCAGCAAGGTTCGAGAAGGAGGCAATCAGCCCCAGCATTTT. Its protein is CASSKVREGGNQPQHF.